This is a list of T cell receptor beta chains from one sample in a study of T cells in Graves' hyperthyroidism and ophthalmopathy. Via MiXCR, TCRdb re-called the multiplex PCR reads, giving one row per CDR3 protein. The table records some 250,000 distinct CDR3 sequences, 13% to 15% of them present only once. The sequenced sample was blood. The receptor source for this set is a woman aged 45-65 years with Graves' hyperthyroidism that later progressed to Graves' ophthalmopathy. Each CDR3 is given with its conserved first and last residue. Size tells how often a clone was seen (once, few, many) or the class of an expanded clone, and some rows leave it out.

TRBV24-1 | - | CATSDPGTDERADTQYF
TRBV5-1 | many | CASSPAGTDYNEQFF
TRBV6-1 | - | CASRFTAYSNQPQHF
TRBV20-1 | few | CSARANNRAFF
TRBV5-1 | few | CASSLQGQGDSPLHF
TRBV25-1 | many | CASSGRGQENTEAFF
TRBV9 | many | CASSVAQGDTYEQYF
TRBV19 | - | CASSKLNSGATNEKLFF
TRBV6-1 | many | CASSSDRGPFYGYTF
TRBV20-1 | many | CSARSRAEPANYGYTF
TRBV14 | - | CASSQGQQRYYGYTF
TRBV30 | few | CAWVGGGNGYTF
TRBV12-3/TRBV12-4 | many | CASSFVSLNTEAFF
TRBV2 | - | CASSERFLGASGGGYTF
TRBV20-1 | many | CSATAGSYNEQFF
TRBV18 | many | CASSRADRGHEQYF